This T cell receptor beta chain was retrieved from a study of human T cells and chemical hapten exposure. Study background: Reading of the patch tests, which applied 0.01% DPC to the upper back, occurred at 6 days.

Within the library, unique molecular identifiers were attached to each individual cDNA molecule. TCRdb fed the RACE reads into MiXCR, producing one record per CDR3 protein. The table includes under 85,000 distinct CDR3 sequences, 10% to 13% detected once. This sample's time point: patch test 2, 6 weeks after DPC sensitization. Indicated treatment: therapeutic diphenylcyclopropenone sensitization with weekly scalp DPC. The CDR3 has 12 amino acids. After removal of 8 bases from V and 5 bases from J, the junction contained 5 bases not matched to a gene. The germline CDR1 and CDR2 sequences are SQVTM and ANQGSEA.

The chain joins TRBV29-1 to TRBJ2-3, with 9 bases lining up with TRBD2. This specimen consisted of whole blood, obtained in connection with sensitization to the hapten diphenylcyclopropenone (DPC). This sequence originates from a woman between 50 and 59 years old with alopecia areata. Some clones in this sample may be carry-over from other donors' samples. CDR3 DNA sequence: TGCAGCTTTAGCGGGAGTATAGATACGCAGTATTTT. Protein product: CSFSGSIDTQYF.